Here is one T cell receptor beta chain with its context. There is no known antigen for this receptor. No per-base quality is available; no much larger clone lies one base away. The data were obtained in a study of type 1 regulatory T cells (dated by TCRdb to the early 2020s). Concerning the study at large: The study characterized an in vitro protocol that generated a Tr1-enriched, alloantigen-specific CD4 T cell product named T-allo10. T-allo10 was being tested clinically in patients with hematological malignancies who were undergoing allogeneic hematopoietic stem cell transplantation.

This sample was sequenced with an Illumina MiSeq. TCRdb redid the processing of the public reads, applying fastp at Q25 and MiXCR, and retained in-frame beta chains. Merged by CDR3 protein, the rows form single entries marked with the most common genes and DNA. The sample table records roughly 60,000 distinct CDR3 sequences; 62% of these occur just once. Less than 2% of the sample goes to the ten largest clones. Study-level results and caveats: Compared with non-Tr1 cells, Tr1 cells had a TCR repertoire that was more restricted, a finding the study read as clonal expansion induced by alloantigen.

Including the terminal cysteine and phenylalanine, the CDR3 comprises 17 residues. Only CDR3 DNA remains: 51 bases, in frame from the first base. V is shortened by 0 bases, J by 0 bases, and the region joining them spans 12 bases. Reading the germline V gene gives CDR1 SGHRS and CDR2 YFSETQ. The sequenced material came from cultured non-Tr1 T cells, either the whole culture or a sorted T cell fraction (not recorded which). The intended sense of this specimen's cell subset or site label: non-Tr1 population from the T-allo10 product. Rearrangement joined TRBV5-1 to TRBJ2-2; a tentative D call is TRBD2 (5 bases match). This TCR came from a human donor in good health. The CDR3 protein is CASSLVPGFANTGELFF. In nucleotides, the sequence is TGCGCCAGCAGCTTGGTCCCGGGGTTCGCGAACACCGGGGAGCTGTTTTTT.